The rows below give T cell receptor beta chains drawn from one sample of a study of regulatory T cells in long-lasting Graves disease. TCRdb fed the multiplex PCR reads into MiXCR, producing one record per CDR3 protein. The sample carries about 310,000 distinct CDR3 sequences, 20% to 25% recorded once. The input for sequencing was peripheral blood mononuclear cells (PBMCs), taken when the disease was refractory, from a patient treated with antithyroid drugs. These receptor sequences come from a female donor with Graves disease. Both conserved end residues are part of each CDR3. A D gene is named only where the DNA matches it firmly. Some rows have no size entry. The others give once, few or many, or a class for an expanded clone.

D	J	size	length	V	DNA	CDR3
-	TRBJ2-2	-	15	TRBV7-2	TGTGCCAGCACGAAGAGGGGCCCGAACACCGGGGAGCTGTTTTTT	CASTKRGPNTGELFF
TRBD2	TRBJ2-1	-	14	TRBV7-9	TGTGCCAGCAGTTTCCGCGGGAGGCTCGGTGAGCAGTTCTTC	CASSFRGRLGEQFF
TRBD2	TRBJ2-7	many	15	TRBV11-2	TGTGCCAGCAGCTTACTAGCGGGGGTCTCCTACGAGCAGTACTTC	CASSLLAGVSYEQYF
TRBD2	TRBJ2-1	-	15	TRBV6-1	TGTGCCAGCAGAACTAGCGGGGGACCTTACAATGAGCAGTTCTTC	CASRTSGGPYNEQFF
-	TRBJ2-1	-	14	TRBV6-1	TGTGCCAGCAGTTCTGGGGGGAATAGCAATGAGCAGTTCTTC	CASSSGGNSNEQFF
-	TRBJ2-7	-	14	TRBV28	TGTGCCAGTACCCCCGGGGGCCTTCCAGGGGAGCAGTACTTC	CASTPGGLPGEQYF
-	TRBJ2-2	-	14	TRBV19	TGTGCCAGTAGTATAGATGGAGTCACCGGGGAGCTGTTTTTT	CASSIDGVTGELFF
-	TRBJ1-4	few	17	TRBV6-5	TGTGCCAGCAGTTACTCGAGATTCGGACGGAAAAATGAAAAACTGTTTTTT	CASSYSRFGRKNEKLFF
TRBD2	TRBJ2-2	many	17	TRBV5-5	TGTGCCAGCAGCCCCCCGACAGCGGGACTGAACACCGGGGAGCTGTTTTTT	CASSPPTAGLNTGELFF
TRBD2	TRBJ2-7	-	14	TRBV29-1	TGCAGCGCCAAAGCGGGAGGGGTCTCCTACGAGCAGTACTTC	CSAKAGGVSYEQYF
-	TRBJ2-1	-	18	TRBV7-9	TGTGCCAGCAGCTTAGGAGGGTGGGGGGTTTGGGACTACAATGAGCAGTTCTTC	CASSLGGWGVWDYNEQFF
-	TRBJ1-5	-	12	TRBV28	TGTGCCAGCAGACCCCAAGGGGGGCCCCAGCATTTT	CASRPQGGPQHF
-	TRBJ1-3	few	16	TRBV11-2	TGTGCCAGCAGCTTTTTGGACACGAGCTCTGGAAACACCATATATTTT	CASSFLDTSSGNTIYF
TRBD2	TRBJ2-4	once	15	TRBV6-2/TRBV6-3	TGTGCCAGTAGATCCGCCGGGACTAGTAAAAGCATTCAGTACTTC	CASRSAGTSKSIQYF
-	TRBJ1-5	few	17	TRBV28	TGTGCCAGCAGTTTTGCTGGACAGTTAGATAGCAATCAGCCCCAGCATTTT	CASSFAGQLDSNQPQHF
TRBD2	TRBJ2-1	-	15	TRBV12-3/TRBV12-4	TGTGCCAGCAGACCAGTTCTAGCGGGAGAGGATGAGCAGTTCTTC	CASRPVLAGEDEQFF
-	TRBJ2-3	few	15	TRBV6-5	TGTGCCAGCAGTTACTCAGAGGGTTGGACAGATACGCAGTATTTT	CASSYSEGWTDTQYF
-	TRBJ1-1	-	14	TRBV6-2/TRBV6-3	TGTGCCAGCAGTCCCCAGGAGGGGAGGACTGAAGCTTTCTTT	CASSPQEGRTEAFF
TRBD2	TRBJ2-1	many	17	TRBV5-1	TGCGCCAGCAGCTTGGTGTTAGCGGGAGGGCCGGGCAATGAGCAGTTCTTC	CASSLVLAGGPGNEQFF
-	TRBJ1-1	few	12	TRBV6-2/TRBV6-3	TGTGCCAGCAGCGTAACAGGGTCTGAAGCTTTCTTT	CASSVTGSEAFF
TRBD1	TRBJ2-7	-	19	TRBV5-6	TGTGCCAGCACCTGGTTGTCGTCCCGGGACAGGGAATTAGCCTACGAGCAGTACTTC	CASTWLSSRDRELAYEQYF
TRBD2	TRBJ2-5	many	14	TRBV6-1	TGTGCCAGCAGTGTTGGGACTAGCGCCACGGCCCAGTACTTC	CASSVGTSATAQYF
-	TRBJ1-5	-	13	TRBV7-2	TGTGCCAGCAGCTTAAGGCTAGATCAGCCCCAGCATTTT	CASSLRLDQPQHF
-	TRBJ1-6	-	15	TRBV5-1	TGTGCCAGCAGCTTAGTGGGCAGGGATAATTCACCCCTCCACTTT	CASSLVGRDNSPLHF
-	TRBJ1-5	many	14	TRBV6-1	TGTGCCAGCAGCTCAAACAGGGTTAATCAGCCCCAGCATTTT	CASSSNRVNQPQHF
-	TRBJ1-2	few	15	TRBV7-2	TGTGCCAGCAGCTTAGATCGGACAGTTCGCTATGGCTACACCTTC	CASSLDRTVRYGYTF
-	TRBJ2-2	many	16	TRBV7-2	TGTGCCAGCAGCTTTTCCTTAGGGATGAACACCGGGGAGCTGTTTTTT	CASSFSLGMNTGELFF
TRBD1	TRBJ1-1	many	15	TRBV28	TGTGCCAGCAGCCCCCCGACAGGGGGAGGCACTGAAGCTTTCTTT	CASSPPTGGGTEAFF
-	TRBJ1-1	-	15	TRBV12-3/TRBV12-4	TGTGCCAGCAGTTTAGGCAAACAGGGTAATACTGAAGCTTTCTTT	CASSLGKQGNTEAFF
TRBD2	TRBJ2-1	-	17	TRBV7-3	TGTGCCAGCAGCCCCACGTTAGCGGGAGACGGTTACAATGAGCAGTTCTTC	CASSPTLAGDGYNEQFF
-	TRBJ2-7	many	12	TRBV7-2	TGTGCCAGCAGCTTAGACGCCTACGAGCAGTACTTC	CASSLDAYEQYF
TRBD1	TRBJ2-7	-	15	TRBV6-1	TGTGCCAGCAGTAACAGACGGCAGGGGGAGCACGAGCAGTACTTC	CASSNRRQGEHEQYF
TRBD1	TRBJ1-4	-	17	TRBV5-6	TGTGCCAGCAGCTTGGCGCGCAGGGGGCTGGCTAATGAAAAACTGTTTTTT	CASSLARRGLANEKLFF
-	TRBJ2-4	many	12	TRBV2	TGTGCCAGCAGTGAAAGTCTAGGCATTCAGTACTTC	CASSESLGIQYF
-	TRBJ1-2	many	12	TRBV11-2	TGTGCCAGCAGCTTAACTGCTTATGGCTACACCTTC	CASSLTAYGYTF
-	TRBJ1-1	few	15	TRBV28	TGTGCCAGCAGTTTAAACTCCCGGGCCAACACTGAAGCTTTCTTT	CASSLNSRANTEAFF
-	TRBJ1-1	many	13	TRBV20-1	TGCAGTGCGTATGACGGCCAGAACACTGAAGCTTTCTTT	CSAYDGQNTEAFF
TRBD2	TRBJ2-3	-	14	TRBV2	TGTGCCAGCGCGCCGGGCGGGAGATTAGATACGCAGTATTTT	CASAPGGRLDTQYF
TRBD1	TRBJ2-4	-	16	TRBV5-1	TGCGCCAGCAGCCCACAGGGGGGACCAGCCAAAAACATTCAGTACTTC	CASSPQGGPAKNIQYF
TRBD1	TRBJ1-4	-	15	TRBV6-1	TGTGCCAGCAGTGGAGCTAGGGGGCAAGGCGAAAAACTGTTTTTT	CASSGARGQGEKLFF
TRBD1	TRBJ1-4	few	14	TRBV20-1	TGCAGTGCTGGACAGGGGGCAACTAATGAAAAACTGTTTTTT	CSAGQGATNEKLFF
TRBD1	TRBJ1-1	many	14	TRBV12-3/TRBV12-4	TGTGCCAGCAGTTGGGGACAGGGGGACACTGAAGCTTTCTTT	CASSWGQGDTEAFF
-	TRBJ2-7	many	15	TRBV28	TGTGCCAGCAGTTTGGGCGGGGCGGTGGTCTACGAGCAGTACTTC	CASSLGGAVVYEQYF
-	TRBJ2-4	-	15	TRBV4-3	TGCGCCAGCAGCCCCAGCCTTTTAAGCGGGAACATTCAGTACTTC	CASSPSLLSGNIQYF
-	TRBJ2-2	-	15	TRBV7-2	TGTGCCAGCAGCTTCAAGCAACGGGGCACCGGGGAGCTGTTTTTT	CASSFKQRGTGELFF
TRBD2	TRBJ2-7	-	15	TRBV4-3	TGCGCCAGCAGCCGTCAATTTGGGGAGGGCTACGAGCAGTACTTC	CASSRQFGEGYEQYF
-	TRBJ1-5	few	14	TRBV19	TGTGCCAGTAGTGACAACAGGGTCGGCCAGCCCCAGCATTTT	CASSDNRVGQPQHF
-	TRBJ1-6	many	15	TRBV7-8	TGTGCCAGCAGCTTATACCCCGGGGGGACTTCACCCCTCCACTTT	CASSLYPGGTSPLHF
TRBD1	TRBJ2-7	-	13	TRBV10-3	TGTGCCATCGGTGAGGGACAGGTTCGCGAGCAGTACTTC	CAIGEGQVREQYF
-	TRBJ2-2	-	13	TRBV6-4	TGTGCCAGCAGTGTGGAGAGCACCGGGGAGCTGTTTTTT	CASSVESTGELFF
-	TRBJ2-7	-	15	TRBV12-3/TRBV12-4	TGTGCCAGCAGTCTGGAACCGGGAGTGCCCTACGAGCAGTACTTC	CASSLEPGVPYEQYF
TRBD1	TRBJ1-5	many	15	TRBV7-2	TGTGCCAGCAGCTTGGATGGGACAGGGGATTACCCCCAGCATTTT	CASSLDGTGDYPQHF
TRBD1	TRBJ2-2	-	17	TRBV7-2	TGTGCCAGCAGCTTAAGGACCGGGACAGATCTTTACGGGGAGCTGTTTTTT	CASSLRTGTDLYGELFF
TRBD2	TRBJ2-7	many	15	TRBV11-2	TGTGCCAGCAGCTCCCCGTGGCGGGAGGGCCTCGAGCAGTACTTC	CASSSPWREGLEQYF
-	TRBJ2-2	many	15	TRBV28	TGTGCCAGCAGGCTCGGGCTAGGAACCCCCGGGGAGCTGTTTTTT	CASRLGLGTPGELFF